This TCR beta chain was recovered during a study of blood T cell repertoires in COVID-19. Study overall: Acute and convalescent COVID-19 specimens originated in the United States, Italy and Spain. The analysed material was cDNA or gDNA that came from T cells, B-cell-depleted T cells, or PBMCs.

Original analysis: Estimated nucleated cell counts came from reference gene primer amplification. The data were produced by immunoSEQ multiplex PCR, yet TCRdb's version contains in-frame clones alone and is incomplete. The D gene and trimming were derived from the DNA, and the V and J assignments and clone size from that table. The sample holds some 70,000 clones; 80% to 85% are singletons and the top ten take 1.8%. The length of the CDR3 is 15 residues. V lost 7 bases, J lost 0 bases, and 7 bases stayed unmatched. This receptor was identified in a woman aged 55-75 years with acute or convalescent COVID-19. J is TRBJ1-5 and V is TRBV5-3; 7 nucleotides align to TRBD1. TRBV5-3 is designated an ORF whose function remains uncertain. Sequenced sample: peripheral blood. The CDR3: CARGEQGPSNQPQHF. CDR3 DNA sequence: TGTGCCAGAGGGGAACAGGGGCCTAGCAATCAGCCCCAGCATTTT.